This passage covers 7 T cell receptor beta chains from one sample sequenced in a study of CD8+CD57+ T cells in acquired aplastic anemia. CDR3 and TCR beta VDJ profiling relied on a genomic DNA template. One entry per CDR3 protein results from TCRdb running MiXCR on the reads. Among approximately 220,000 distinct CDR3 sequences, about half were seen once, and the ten largest hold 15% to 20%. Before being chosen for sequencing, patients had shown CD8+CD57+ cell expansion by flow cytometry. Sequences were obtained from sorted CD4+, CD8+, or CD8+CD57+ T cells (not recorded which) from PBMCs. The receptors derive from a human donor with aplastic anemia.

The chain is built from TRBV3-1 and TRBJ1-4, with D unresolved. The CDR3 covers 14 residues. Germline V gene sequence: CDR1 LGHDT, CDR2 YNNKEL (reference sequence). V was shortened by 4 bases and J by 1 base, with 7 bases between the two germline ends. CDR3 loop: CASSRGRTNEKLFF. CDR3 nucleotides: TGTGCCAGCAGCCGTGGGAGAACTAATGAAAAACTGTTTTTT.

This clonotype was seen many times. V and J are TRBV28 and TRBJ1-1; D not certain. The V gene lost 4 bases and the J gene lost 4 bases, with 13 bases spanning the gap. Germline CDR1 MDHEN, CDR2 SYDVKM. The CDR3 has 14 amino acids. The CDR3, as DNA: TGTGCCAGCAGTTCCACCGGTCCACTCACTGAAGCTTTCTTT. Its protein is CASSSTGPLTEAFF.

The chain combines TRBV10-2 with TRBJ2-5; D is unresolved. V lost 3 bases and J 2 bases, leaving 10 bases between the germline ends. The CDR3 has 14 residues. Germline V gene data show CDR1 as WSHSY and CDR2 as SAAADI. CDR3 bases: TGCGCCAGCAGTGATGGTGGTCGGCAAGAGACCCAGTACTTC. Protein product: CASSDGGRQETQYF.

This clonotype was picked up many times. This chain joins TRBV7-8 and TRBJ1-6; TRBD1 aligns across 10 bases. The length of the CDR3 is 15 residues. The trim removed 6 bases at V and 3 bases at J, leaving 2 bases unmatched. Germline loops: CDR1 SGHVS, CDR2 FQNEAQ. The CDR3 nucleotides read TGTGCCAGCAGGAGGACAGGGGGCTATAATTCACCCCTCCACTTT. Encoded protein: CASRRTGGYNSPLHF.

J is TRBJ1-6 and V is TRBV12-3 or TRBV12-4; no definite D call. CDR3 length equals 13 residues. V gave up 4 bases and J gave up 14 bases, with 15 bases separating them. CDR3 coding DNA: TGTGCCAGCAGTTCAGCGATTTACGGGGCCCTCCACTTT. It yields the protein CASSSAIYGALHF.

This clonotype was recorded many times. This chain uses TRBV6-5 with TRBJ2-1; D perhaps matches TRBD1 (7 bases). The germline V gene has CDR1 MNHEY and CDR2 SVGAGI. V was trimmed by 2 bases and J by 5 bases, leaving 10 bases between them. The CDR3 sequence is 14 residues long. This chain's CDR3 is CASSYGGTDNEQFF. For the CDR3, the DNA is TGTGCCAGCAGTTACGGCGGGACAGACAATGAGCAGTTCTTC.

This clonotype appeared many times. The chain employs TRBV7-9 and TRBJ1-5; D remains ambiguous. Trimming cost V 2 bases and J 0 bases, with 8 bases left between them. This CDR3 contains 15 residues. Germline V lookup: CDR1 SEHNR, CDR2 FQNEAQ (reference sequence). The CDR3, as DNA: TGTGCCAGCAGCTTAACAGAGTATAGCAATCAGCCCCAGCATTTT. Protein product: CASSLTEYSNQPQHF.